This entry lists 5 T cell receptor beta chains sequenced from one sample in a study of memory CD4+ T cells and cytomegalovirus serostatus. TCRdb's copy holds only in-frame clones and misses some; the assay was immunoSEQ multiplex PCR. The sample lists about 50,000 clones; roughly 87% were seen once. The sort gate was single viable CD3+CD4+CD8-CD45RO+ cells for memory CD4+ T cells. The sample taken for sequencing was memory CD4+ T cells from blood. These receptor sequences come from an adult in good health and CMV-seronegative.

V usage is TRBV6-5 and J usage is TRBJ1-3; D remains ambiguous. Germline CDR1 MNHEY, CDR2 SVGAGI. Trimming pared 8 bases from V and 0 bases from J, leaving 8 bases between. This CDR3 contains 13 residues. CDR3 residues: CASAFSSGNTIYF. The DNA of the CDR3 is TGTGCCAGCGCTTTTAGCTCTGGAAACACCATATATTTT.

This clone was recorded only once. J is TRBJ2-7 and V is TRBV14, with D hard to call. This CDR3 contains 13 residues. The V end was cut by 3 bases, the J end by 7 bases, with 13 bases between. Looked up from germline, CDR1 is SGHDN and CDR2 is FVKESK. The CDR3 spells CASSQAGAREQYF. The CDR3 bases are TGTGCCAGCAGCCAGGCAGGCGCCCGAGAGCAGTACTTC.

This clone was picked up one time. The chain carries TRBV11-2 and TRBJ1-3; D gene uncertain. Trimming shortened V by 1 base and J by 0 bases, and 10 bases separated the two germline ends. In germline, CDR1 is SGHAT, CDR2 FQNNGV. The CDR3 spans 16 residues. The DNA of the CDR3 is TGTGCCAGCAGCTTAGGTCCCGTTTCCTCTGGAAACACCATATATTTT. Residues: CASSLGPVSSGNTIYF.

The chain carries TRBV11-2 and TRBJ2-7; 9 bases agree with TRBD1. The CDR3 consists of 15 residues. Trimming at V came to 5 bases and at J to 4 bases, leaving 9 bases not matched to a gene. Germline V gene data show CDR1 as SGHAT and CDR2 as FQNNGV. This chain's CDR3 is CASSPGQGTRYEQYF. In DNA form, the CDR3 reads TGTGCCAGCAGCCCTGGACAGGGGACTCGATACGAGCAGTACTTC. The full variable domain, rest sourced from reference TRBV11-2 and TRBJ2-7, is EAGVAQSPRYKIIEKRQSVAFWCNPISGHATLYWYQQILGQGPKLLIQFQNNGVVDDSQLPKDRFSAERLKGVDSTLKIQPAKLEDSAVYLCASSPGQGTRYEQYFGPGTRLTVT.

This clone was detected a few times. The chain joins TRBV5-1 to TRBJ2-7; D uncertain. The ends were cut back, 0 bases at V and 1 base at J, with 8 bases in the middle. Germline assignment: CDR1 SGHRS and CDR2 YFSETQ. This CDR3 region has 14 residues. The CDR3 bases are TGCGCCAGCAGCTTGGCCGCAGGTTCCTACGAGCAGTACTTC. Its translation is CASSLAAGSYEQYF.